Listed here are 29 T cell receptor beta chains from one sample, sequenced in a study of human T cells and chemical hapten exposure (dated by TCRdb to the early 2020s). Explained via the paper, the time point label denotes: patch test 1, 2 weeks after DPC sensitization. This specimen's treatment or condition label, per the study, means: therapeutic diphenylcyclopropenone sensitization with weekly scalp DPC. The method behind the library was RACE. The sample was run on a NextSeq 500. The public reads were quality trimmed at Q25 with fastp and then assembled into clones with MiXCR by TCRdb, keeping productive beta chains. Each record represents a unique CDR3 protein, reported with the most common genes and DNA among its rows. The table for this sample lists about 83,000 distinct CDR3 sequences; under 9% of them were counted only once. The top ten clonotypes cover around 1.5% of the sample. Sample: whole blood, taken in connection with sensitization to the hapten diphenylcyclopropenone (DPC). The receptors here all came from a woman aged 25 to 39 with alopecia areata. Some clones in this sample may be carry-over from other donors' samples.

This clonotype was picked up a small number of times. V and J are TRBV30 and TRBJ1-1; D uncertain. Germline CDR1 and CDR2: GTSNPN and SVGIG (reference sequence). This CDR3 spans 11 amino acids. V was pared by 1 base and J by 3 bases, with 3 bases between. The CDR3 bases are TGTGCCTGGAGTGGGTACACTGAAGCTTTCTTT. Translated: CAWSGYTEAFF.

This clonotype was seen only a few times. This rearrangement joins TRBV30 to TRBJ1-5; a possible D gene is TRBD1 (6 bases). The germline V gene encodes CDR1 GTSNPN and CDR2 SVGIG (reference sequence). Trimming removed 2 bases at V and 6 bases at J, with 11 bases between. This CDR3 comprises 13 residues. CDR3 sequence (DNA): TGTGCCTGGAGTATACAGGGTACTCAGCCCCAGCATTTT. This gives the protein CAWSIQGTQPQHF. Together with reference TRBV30 and TRBJ1-5, the CDR3 gives the full variable domain: SQTIHQWPATLVQPVGSPLSLECTVEGTSNPNLYWYRQAAGRGLQLLFYSVGIGQISSEVPQNLSASRPQDRQFILSSKKLLLSDSGFYLCAWSIQGTQPQHFGDGTRLSIL.

With regard to this clonotype: The DNA is omitted, as the CDR3 cannot be located on it reliably, and the CDR3 follows TCRdb's listing. V is TRBV19 and J is TRBJ2-1; the listed D gene, TRBD1, was not tested against the DNA. CDR1 is LNHDA and CDR2 is SQIVND in the germline V gene (reference sequence). The CDR3 numbers 13 amino acids, ends counted. This chain's CDR3 is CASTSDRNNEQFF.

The table lists this clonotype with a few counts. V usage is TRBV5-1 and J usage is TRBJ2-3; D ambiguous. CDR1 is SGHRS and CDR2 is YFSETQ in the germline V gene. V was clipped by 3 bases and J by 4 bases, with 9 bases between them. This CDR3 is 13 amino acids long. Here the CDR3 reads CASSWVGSDTQYF. The CDR3 nucleotides read TGCGCCAGCAGCTGGGTCGGCTCAGATACGCAGTATTTT. Drawing the rest from reference TRBV5-1 and TRBJ2-3, the complete variable domain is KAGVTQTPRYLIKTRGQQVTLSCSPISGHRSVSWYQQTPGQGLQFLFEYFSETQRNKGNFPGRFSGRQFSNSRSEMNVSTLELGDSALYLCASSWVGSDTQYFGPGTRLTVL.

This clonotype was seen more than once but under ten times. The chain recombines TRBV5-1 with TRBJ1-1; a weak D match, TRBD1 (6 bases). Germline CDR1 and CDR2: SGHRS and YFSETQ. The length of the CDR3 is 14 residues. Trimming took 2 bases from V and 1 from J, leaving 9 bases between them. In DNA form, the CDR3 reads TGCGCCAGCAGCTTAACAGGGCAGAACACTGAAGCTTTCTTT. It encodes CASSLTGQNTEAFF.

This clonotype has a count of ten or more. The chain joins TRBV3-1 to TRBJ2-1; weak D call: TRBD2 (5 bases). This CDR3 contains 15 residues. CDR1 and CDR2 from the germline V gene are LGHDT and YNNKEL (reference sequence). The germline V and J ends were trimmed by 0 bases and 6 bases, with 12 bases remaining between them. CDR3 in DNA: TGTGCCAGCAGCCAAGACAGTAAGGAGGTCAATGAGCAGTTCTTC. It codes for CASSQDSKEVNEQFF.

The table lists this clonotype with a few counts. This rearrangement joins TRBV20-1 to TRBJ2-3; no clear D. Deletions cut 6 bases from V and 0 bases from J, with 7 bases between. The CDR3 covers 12 residues. Germline assignment: CDR1 DFQATT and CDR2 SNEGSKA (reference sequence). The CDR3 nucleotides are TGCAGTGCCCTGACTAGCACAGATACGCAGTATTTT. Its translation is CSALTSTDTQYF.

Worth noting for this clonotype: A much larger clone is a single base away; this may be a read error. The chain couples TRBV7-9 to TRBJ2-3, with 10 bases that match TRBD1. This CDR3 has 15 amino acids. Germline lookup yields CDR1 SEHNR and CDR2 FQNEAQ (reference sequence). The CDR3 loop is CASSPRTGGGDTQCF. CDR3 bases: TGTGCCAGCAGCCCGCGGACAGGGGGTGGAGATACGCAGTGTTTT.

The V call is TRBV29-1, the J call TRBJ2-1; a possible D gene is TRBD1 (6 bases). CDR3 size: 13 residues. CDR1 SQVTM and CDR2 ANQGSEA come from the germline V gene. V was clipped by 6 bases and J by 3 bases, with 12 bases between them. CDR3 coding DNA: TGCAGCGTAGTGCAGGGGTTCTACAATGAGCAGTTCTTC. The encoded protein is CSVVQGFYNEQFF.

This clonotype was recorded at least ten times. This sequence joins TRBV11-2 and TRBJ1-6, with 9 bases matching TRBD1. CDR3 length equals 14 residues. Trimming removed 6 bases from V and 10 bases from J; junction bases left unmatched: 7. From germline, CDR1 is SGHAT and CDR2 FQNNGV. The CDR3 loop reads CASSQGTGQSPLHF. In DNA, the CDR3 is TGTGCCAGCAGTCAAGGGACAGGGCAATCACCCCTCCACTTT.

The chain joins TRBV7-2 to TRBJ2-7; 11 bases are shared with TRBD2. Per the germline V gene, CDR1 is SGHTA and CDR2 is FQGNSA. J lost 3 bases, V lost 4 bases, and 2 bases had no gene match. This CDR3 is built from 14 residues. This chain's CDR3 is CASSSGTSGYEQYF. Written as DNA, the CDR3 is TGTGCCAGCAGCTCCGGGACTAGCGGCTACGAGCAGTACTTC.

This clonotype has at least ten counts. The rearrangement joins TRBV6-2 or TRBV6-3 to TRBJ2-1; 11 bases map to TRBD2. J gave up 0 bases and V 2 bases, and 6 bases lay outside the gene matches. This CDR3 spans 18 amino acids. Germline CDR1 MNHEY, CDR2 SVGEGT. The CDR3 sequence: CASSYLLAGALSYNEQFF. CDR3 DNA sequence: TGTGCCAGCAGTTACCTACTAGCGGGGGCCCTCTCCTACAATGAGCAGTTCTTC.

With respect to this clonotype: A read error may explain this, as a much larger clone is one base away. The rearrangement links TRBV3-1 to TRBJ1-2, with D tentatively TRBD1 (5 bases). The V end lost 4 bases, the J end lost 4 bases, and 10 bases lay between the germline ends. From germline, CDR1 is LGHDT and CDR2 YNNKEL (reference sequence). This CDR3 is built from 13 residues. The CDR3 DNA sequence: TGTGCCAGCAGCCCTGGACACTGCTATGGCTACACCTTC. Translation gives CASSPGHCYGYTF.

The gene calls are TRBV20-1 and TRBJ2-7; D is perhaps TRBD1 or TRBD2 (5 bases each). From germline, CDR1 is DFQATT and CDR2 SNEGSKA (reference sequence). This CDR3 is 14 amino acids long. V lost 4 bases, J lost 2 bases, and 15 bases lay in between. The CDR3 DNA reads as TGCAGTGCTACCGGGACGGTAGGGACCTACGAGCAGTACTTC. It translates to CSATGTVGTYEQYF.

This clonotype was counted ten times or more. The chain is built from TRBV2 and TRBJ2-5; the D gene is possibly TRBD2 (5 bases). V dropped 8 bases and J dropped 4 bases, with 11 bases sitting between them. Germline-derived CDR1 and CDR2 are SNHLY and FYNNEI. This CDR3 is built from 12 residues. The CDR3 loop is CASGGLPETQYF. CDR3 DNA sequence: TGTGCCAGCGGCGGACTCCCAGAGACCCAGTACTTC.

The chain couples TRBV3-1 to TRBJ1-1; TRBD1 is a possible D gene (5 bases). There are 13 residues in the CDR3. Germline V gene data show CDR1 as LGHDT and CDR2 as YNNKEL (reference sequence). The ends were cut back, 7 bases at V and 6 bases at J, with 15 bases in the middle. As DNA, the CDR3 is TGTGCCAGCACCCCGTTACCGGGGGCTGAAGCTTTCTTT. Translating it yields CASTPLPGAEAFF.

This clonotype occurred a few times. The genes are TRBV29-1 and TRBJ2-2, with D hard to call. The length of the CDR3 is 12 residues. Germline assignment: CDR1 SQVTM and CDR2 ANQGSEA. The V end was cut by 3 bases, the J end by 5 bases, with 7 bases between. The CDR3 bases are TGCAGCGTTGAGTTAGCAACCGGGGAGCTGTTTTTT. Translation: CSVELATGELFF.

The J gene is TRBJ2-7, the V gene TRBV2; 14 bases agree with TRBD2. The germline V gene encodes CDR1 SNHLY and CDR2 FYNNEI. V lost 6 bases, J lost 9 bases, and 7 bases stayed unmatched. The CDR3 contains 14 residues. The CDR3, as DNA: TGTGCCAGCAGCGCAGGGACTAGCGGGGGCAGGCAGTACTTC. Translation: CASSAGTSGGRQYF.

The rearrangement uses TRBV18 and TRBJ1-1; no clear D. The CDR3 is made up of 11 amino acids. The V end was cut by 2 bases, the J end by 10 bases, with 8 bases between. The germline gives CDR1 KGHSH, CDR2 LQKENI. For the CDR3, the DNA is TGTGCCAGCTCACCAGCAGGATCAGCTTTCTTT. Translation gives CASSPAGSAFF.

This clonotype was seen ten or more times. The CDR3 DNA reads TGCGCCAGCAGCTCGCCCCCCGGCGAGCAGTACTTC. Protein: CASSSPPGEQYF. V and J are TRBV5-1 and TRBJ2-7; D gene ambiguous. CDR1 is SGHRS and CDR2 is YFSETQ in the germline V gene. V was pared by 3 bases and J by 6 bases, with 10 bases between. This CDR3 region has 12 residues.

V usage is TRBV15 and J usage is TRBJ2-5, with 10 bases lining up with TRBD2. V lost 3 bases to trimming and J lost 5 bases; unmatched junction nucleotides: 9. The CDR3 loop spans 16 amino acids. Per germline, CDR1 LNHNV and CDR2 YYDKDF (reference sequence). The CDR3 loop is CATSRAPSGGGETQYF. The CDR3 region has the DNA TGTGCCACCAGCAGGGCCCCTAGCGGGGGCGGGGAGACCCAGTACTTC. Supplemented by reference TRBV15 and TRBJ2-5, the full variable domain reads DAMVIQNPRYQVTQFGKPVTLSCSQTLNHNVMYWYQQKSSQAPKLLFHYYDKDFNNEADTPDNFQSRRPNTSFCFLDIRSPGLGDTAMYLCATSRAPSGGGETQYFGPGTRLLVL.

This sequence joins TRBV6-1 and TRBJ1-1; 9 nucleotides align to TRBD1. J gave up 6 bases and V 3 bases, and 2 bases lay outside the gene matches. Germline CDR1 and CDR2: MNHNS and SASEGT. The CDR3 is 13 amino acids. This chain's CDR3 is CASSDTGGAEAFF. Written as DNA, the CDR3 is TGTGCCAGCAGTGATACAGGGGGCGCTGAAGCTTTCTTT.

This clonotype was picked up a small number of times. The CDR3 DNA sequence: TGTGCCATCTCCCCGGACGCGGGATTGGGTGGCTACACCTTC. This translates into CAISPDAGLGGYTF. The chain uses TRBV19 and TRBJ1-2; D unclear. The ends were cut back, 10 bases at V and 7 bases at J, with 22 bases in the middle. CDR1 and CDR2 (germline): LNHDA, SQIVND (reference sequence). The CDR3 contains 14 residues.

This clonotype was recorded many times. The gene calls are TRBV12-3 or TRBV12-4 and TRBJ2-7; no clear D gene. This CDR3 comprises 14 residues. V was clipped by 4 bases and J by 2 bases, with 12 bases between them. As DNA, the CDR3 is TGTGCCAGCAGTTCCCCAAGAAGGCCCTACGAGCAGTACTTC. It codes for CASSSPRRPYEQYF.

The table lists this clonotype with a few counts. The J gene is TRBJ2-1, the V gene TRBV18; 7 bases are a match to TRBD1. V was pared by 2 bases and J by 6 bases, with 10 bases of the junction left unmatched. CDR1 and CDR2 (germline): KGHSH, LQKENI. The CDR3 covers 16 residues. The CDR3 protein is CASSPMFGDSSNEQFF. The CDR3 DNA is TGTGCCAGCTCACCAATGTTTGGGGACAGTTCCAATGAGCAGTTCTTC.

This clonotype appeared many times. The chain recombines TRBV7-6 with TRBJ2-5; 7 nucleotides match TRBD1. Germline values: CDR1 SGHVS, CDR2 FNYEAQ. Unmatched junction bases numbered 1, after V lost 4 bases and J lost 2 bases. The CDR3 length is 13 residues. The CDR3 DNA reads TGTGCCAGCAGCTCGGGACAGCAAGAGACCCAGTACTTC. It codes for CASSSGQQETQYF.

In this sample, this clonotype turned up a few times. V usage is TRBV12-3 or TRBV12-4 and J usage is TRBJ2-5; possibly TRBD1 or TRBD2 for D (5 bases each). There are 13 residues in the CDR3. Trimming removed 4 bases at V and 4 bases at J, with 10 bases between. CDR3 loop: CASSSGTSETQYF. CDR3 bases: TGTGCCAGCAGTTCCGGGACCTCAGAGACCCAGTACTTC.

In this sample, this clonotype turned up a few times. This chain links TRBV27 with TRBJ1-4, with 8 bases matching TRBD1. Germline CDR1 is MNHEY and CDR2 is SMNVEV (reference sequence). V shed 3 bases and J 8 bases; nucleotides not matched to a gene: 5. This CDR3 is built from 14 residues. CDR3: CASSFQGAGEKLFF. DNA for the CDR3: TGTGCCAGCAGTTTTCAGGGGGCAGGGGAAAAACTGTTTTTT.

This clonotype was counted at least ten times. The chain has TRBV4-1 and TRBJ1-1; 11 positions agree with TRBD1. Germline CDR1 reads MGHRA; CDR2 reads YSYEKL. With V trimmed by 4 bases and J by 6 bases, 7 bases remained unmatched. This CDR3 has 15 residues. CDR3 nucleotide sequence: TGCGCCAGCAGCCTGAGAGGACAGGGGGCGTCTGAAGCTTTCTTT. As protein: CASSLRGQGASEAFF.